Listed here are 28 T cell receptor beta chains from one sample, sequenced in a study of identical twins. MiXCR was run by TCRdb on the 5' RACE reads, yielding one entry per CDR3 protein. The top ten clones hold 7% to 9.5% of a sample with some 260,000 distinct CDR3 sequences, around an eighth of them seen once. Material for sequencing was memory (CD45RO+) T cells sorted from blood. Receptors were obtained from a woman under 30 in good health.

The chain joins TRBV20-1 to TRBJ2-7; 10 bases agree with TRBD2. The germline CDR1 and CDR2 sequences are DFQATT and SNEGSKA (reference sequence). Trimming took 0 bases from V and 5 from J; bases not matched to a gene: 10. The CDR3 spans 16 residues. The CDR3 here is CSARDSTSGFIDEQYF. CDR3 DNA: TGCAGTGCTAGAGATTCGACTAGCGGGTTCATCGACGAGCAGTACTTC.

This clonotype was counted a few times. This chain uses TRBV12-3 or TRBV12-4 with TRBJ1-1, with a tentative D call TRBD1 (5 bases). Trimming took 5 bases from V and 4 from J, leaving 11 bases between them. CDR3 length: 13 residues. The CDR3 DNA follows: TGTGCCAGCAGTCGAAGCCAGGGCACTGAAGCTTTCTTT. It is translated as CASSRSQGTEAFF.

In its sample, this clonotype was seen a few times. The CDR3 loop reads CSARDIGGPQETQYF. The CDR3 DNA reads TGCAGTGCTAGAGATATTGGGGGCCCCCAAGAGACCCAGTACTTC. The V gene is TRBV20-1, the J gene TRBJ2-5, with D tentatively TRBD1 (6 bases). Per germline, CDR1 DFQATT and CDR2 SNEGSKA (reference sequence). The length of the CDR3 is 15 residues. The V end lost 0 bases, the J end lost 1 base, and 12 bases lay between the germline ends.

V is TRBV21-1 and J is TRBJ1-1; the DNA was not compared with TRBD1, the D call given in the table. TRBV21-1 is labeled a pseudogene. The CDR3 has 19 amino acids. Here the CDR3 reads CASSTRLDRGQGLRTEAFF. The CDR3 DNA reads as TGTGCCAGCAGCACGCGATTGGACAGGGGACAGGGGTTGCGGACTGAAGCTTTCTTT.

This clonotype was found many times. V is TRBV12-3 or TRBV12-4 and J is TRBJ2-7; 9 nucleotides match TRBD1. The CDR3 length is 15 residues. Trimming took 3 bases from V and 3 from J; bases not matched to a gene: 6. DNA for the CDR3: TGTGCCAGCAGTTTCCTTGGACAGGGGTTCTACGAGCAGTACTTC. Amino acids: CASSFLGQGFYEQYF.

This clonotype was seen repeatedly, ten times or more. In nucleotides, the CDR3 is TGCAGCGTTGAAGCACGGGACAGGGATGCAGATACGCAGTATTTT. Its translation is CSVEARDRDADTQYF. The rearrangement joins TRBV29-1 to TRBJ2-3; 9 bases fit TRBD1. The CDR3 length is 15 residues. Germline V gene data show CDR1 as SQVTM and CDR2 as ANQGSEA. The junction had 6 bases not matched to a gene; V was cut back by 1 base and J by 4 bases.

CDR3 DNA sequence: TGTGCCAGCAGTTTACGAGAAGAAACGAGCGGGAGGGCCTACAATGAGCAGTTCTTC. Translated: CASSLREETSGRAYNEQFF. This sequence joins TRBV27 and TRBJ2-1, with 10 positions matching TRBD2. V was pared by 2 bases and J by 2 bases, with 12 bases of the junction left unmatched. The V gene's germline CDR1 is MNHEY and CDR2 SMNVEV (reference sequence). This CDR3 has 19 amino acids.

This clonotype was recorded many times. The gene calls are TRBV5-1 and TRBJ1-1, with D unresolved. V lost 0 bases, J lost 8 bases, and 5 bases lay in between. Germline V gene data show CDR1 as SGHRS and CDR2 as YFSETQ. The CDR3 loop spans 11 amino acids. Here the CDR3 DNA reads TGCGCCAGCAGCTTGGGGGTCGAAGCTTTCTTT. Residues: CASSLGVEAFF.

The J gene is TRBJ1-1, the V gene TRBV6-5; D uncertain. V was cut by 0 bases and J by 4 bases, with 12 bases left in between. The CDR3 runs 15 residues. Germline-derived CDR1 and CDR2 are MNHEY and SVGAGI. The CDR3 region is CASSYSRIMSTEAFF. The CDR3 DNA follows: TGTGCCAGCAGTTACTCGCGGATCATGAGCACTGAAGCTTTCTTT.

The chain has TRBV12-3 or TRBV12-4 and TRBJ2-5, with TRBD2 matching over 7 bases. CDR3 length: 13 residues. Trimming at V came to 3 bases and at J to 5 bases, leaving 3 bases not matched to a gene. The CDR3 DNA reads as TGTGCCAGCAGTTTGGGAGGGGACGAGACCCAGTACTTC. Its protein product is CASSLGGDETQYF.

This clonotype turned up a few times. The V call is TRBV4-3, the J call TRBJ2-7, with D possibly TRBD2 on 6 matching bases. The CDR3 is 15 amino acids. The germline V gene encodes CDR1 LGHNA and CDR2 YSLEER. V was clipped by 6 bases and J by 5 bases, with 20 bases between them. The CDR3, as DNA: TGCGCCAGCAGTCGGCGGCGGGGAGAAGCAAACGAGCAGTACTTC. Translation gives CASSRRRGEANEQYF.

This sequence joins TRBV9 and TRBJ2-1; weak D call: TRBD2 (6 bases). CDR1 SGDLS and CDR2 YYNGEE come from the germline V gene. V lost 5 bases, J lost 6 bases, and 21 bases lay in between. The length of the CDR3 is 16 residues. This CDR3 reads CASSYAGRASLNEQFF. In nucleotides, the CDR3 is TGTGCCAGCAGTTACGCGGGACGCGCGTCCCTCAATGAGCAGTTCTTC.

This clonotype was seen more than once but under ten times. The chain recombines TRBV7-2 with TRBJ2-1; the match to TRBD2 covers 12 bases. The CDR3 extends over 15 amino acids. J gave up 7 bases and V 5 bases, and 6 bases lay outside the gene matches. CDR1 SGHTA and CDR2 FQGNSA come from the germline V gene. CDR3 sequence reads: CASSVTSGRNNEQFF. CDR3 nucleotides: TGTGCCAGCAGCGTCACTAGCGGGAGGAATAATGAGCAGTTCTTC.

This clonotype turned up a few times. This chain connects TRBV12-3 or TRBV12-4 to TRBJ1-3, with 7 positions matching TRBD1. V shed 6 bases, J shed 2 bases, and the junction held 4 bases outside the gene matches. The CDR3 has 14 residues. The CDR3 DNA follows: TGTGCCAGCAGGAAAGGGACAGCTGGAAACACCATATATTTT. The encoded protein is CASRKGTAGNTIYF.

This clonotype was observed at least ten times. This chain links TRBV12-3 or TRBV12-4 with TRBJ2-7; TRBD1 matches 7 bases. CDR3 size: 13 residues. J gave up 3 bases and V 3 bases, and 2 bases lay outside the gene matches. CDR3: CASSFAGGYEQYF. The CDR3 region has the DNA TGTGCCAGCAGTTTTGCAGGGGGCTACGAGCAGTACTTC.

The chain uses TRBV21-1 and TRBJ2-3; TRBD1, the D gene given by the table, was not confirmed from the DNA. TRBV21-1 corresponds to a pseudogene. The CDR3 loop spans 18 amino acids. CDR3 nucleotides: TGTGCCAGCAGCAAATCCCCGGCGAAGACTACAAGCACAGATACGCAGTATTTT. It translates to CASSKSPAKTTSTDTQYF.

This clonotype was observed a handful of times. The junction and the germline gene differ at one end; a read error may be behind it. V gene TRBV2 combines with J gene TRBJ2-7; D gene uncertain. There are 14 residues in the CDR3. Germline values: CDR1 SNHLY, CDR2 FYNNEI. CDR3 sequence (DNA): TGTGCCAGCACCTCGTTCTCCCTACAGACCCCCCCGGACTTC. It yields the protein CASTSFSLQTPPDF.

This clonotype was recorded at least ten times. The genes are TRBV29-1 and TRBJ2-6; TRBD2 agrees at 7 bases. Trimming cost V 3 bases and J 3 bases; bases outside gene matches: 2. Germline V gives CDR1 SQVTM, CDR2 ANQGSEA. The CDR3 contains 14 residues. The CDR3 spells CSVEGGNGANVLTF. The CDR3 DNA is TGCAGCGTTGAGGGAGGGAATGGGGCCAACGTCCTGACTTTC.

The V gene is TRBV12-3 or TRBV12-4, the J gene TRBJ2-2; possible D gene TRBD1, 6 bases. CDR3 length equals 15 residues. V gave up 1 base and J gave up 4 bases, with 10 bases separating them. CDR3 DNA: TGTGCCAGCAGTTTAGTAGGACAGTTCACCGGGGAGCTGTTTTTT. It encodes CASSLVGQFTGELFF.

This clonotype was observed at least ten times. The J gene is TRBJ2-1, the V gene TRBV27; TRBD1 agrees at 7 bases. Per the germline V gene, CDR1 is MNHEY and CDR2 is SMNVEV (reference sequence). CDR3 length equals 15 residues. The V gene end was trimmed by 5 bases and the J gene end by 4 bases; junction bases not matched to a gene: 8. The CDR3 DNA reads TGTGCCAGCAGTCGTCCCACGGGACAGTACAATGAGCAGTTCTTC. Protein: CASSRPTGQYNEQFF.

The rearrangement links TRBV7-2 to TRBJ2-6, with D uncertain. V lost 3 bases, J lost 10 bases, and 10 bases lay in between. The germline CDR1 and CDR2 sequences are SGHTA and FQGNSA. This CDR3 contains 13 residues. CDR3 coding DNA: TGTGCCAGCAGCTTTAGTACCAATAACGTCCTGACTTTC. Translation: CASSFSTNNVLTF.

This clonotype was detected a few times. The J gene is TRBJ1-2, the V gene TRBV20-1; tentative D call: TRBD1 (5 bases). Germline V gene sequence: CDR1 DFQATT, CDR2 SNEGSKA (reference sequence). Between the trimmed V and J ends, which lost 6 bases and 4 bases, there was a span of 18 bases. The CDR3 has 14 amino acids. The chain's CDR3 is CSASMGGGSYGYTF. CDR3 DNA sequence: TGCAGTGCCTCGATGGGGGGAGGATCCTATGGCTACACCTTC.

This clonotype turned up a few times. V gene TRBV29-1 combines with J gene TRBJ2-5; TRBD1 matches at 8 bases. Germline V gives CDR1 SQVTM, CDR2 ANQGSEA. The CDR3 has 13 amino acids. V lost 7 bases to trimming and J lost 4 bases; unmatched junction nucleotides: 8. CDR3 sequence reads: CSAGTGHGETQYF. CDR3 nucleotide sequence: TGCAGCGCCGGGACAGGACACGGAGAGACCCAGTACTTC.

Ten or more counts support this clonotype. The V gene is TRBV6-2 or TRBV6-3, the J gene TRBJ2-7; possibly TRBD2 for D (5 bases). Germline CDR1 is MNHEY and CDR2 is SVGEGT. V shed 5 bases and J shed 3 bases, with 23 bases lying between them. CDR3 length: 17 amino acids. CDR3 region: CASSKMGISGLDYEQYF. CDR3 DNA sequence: TGTGCCAGCAGTAAGATGGGGATAAGCGGCCTGGACTACGAGCAGTACTTC.

V is TRBV11-2 and J is TRBJ2-5; no firm D call. CDR1 and CDR2 from the germline V gene are SGHAT and FQNNGV. V lost 2 bases to trimming and J lost 2 bases, with 12 bases between them. This CDR3 contains 15 residues. The CDR3 here is CASSLSPRAQETQYF. Here the CDR3 DNA reads TGTGCCAGCAGCTTATCCCCCCGGGCGCAAGAGACCCAGTACTTC.

In this sample, this clonotype turned up a few times. The chain combines TRBV12-5 with TRBJ1-2, with D uncertain. The V end was cut by 3 bases, the J end by 6 bases, with 8 bases between. The CDR3 length is 12 residues. Germline V gene data show CDR1 as LGHNT and CDR2 as FRNRAP. The CDR3 region has the DNA TGTGCTAGTGGTTTAGGAGGAAATGGCTACACCTTC. Its protein product is CASGLGGNGYTF.

This clonotype was detected only once. The chain recombines TRBV5-5 with TRBJ2-7; D remains ambiguous. Trimming took 2 bases from V and 9 from J, leaving 24 bases between them. Germline V gene sequence: CDR1 SGHKS, CDR2 YYEKEE (reference sequence). CDR3 length: 16 residues. Written as DNA, the CDR3 is TGTGCCAGCAGCTTAATGCCGGCCAGTTTGCTGATGGGGCAGTACTTC. It encodes CASSLMPASLLMGQYF.

The table lists this clonotype with a few counts. The chain recombines TRBV5-6 with TRBJ2-7, with 8 positions matching TRBD2. Germline V lookup: CDR1 SGHDT, CDR2 YYEEEE. V shed 7 bases and J 0 bases; nucleotides not matched to a gene: 9. The CDR3 covers 15 residues. CDR3 amino acids: CASSKTGTSSYEQYF. CDR3 coding DNA: TGTGCCAGCTCTAAAACCGGGACTAGCTCCTACGAGCAGTACTTC.